Described below is a single TCR beta chain sequence and its context. A junction end diverges from the germline sequence, so it may reflect a read error. TCR beta CDR3 regions were amplified from RNA. Initially, a first-round RT-PCR of the TCR CDR3 employed the HTBI primer set. TCRdb passed the multiplex PCR reads through MiXCR, listing each CDR3 protein once. The sample has 500,000 to 650,000 distinct CDR3 sequences, around 43% seen once; the top ten hold 44%. The data were obtained in a study of T cells in Graves' hyperthyroidism and ophthalmopathy. The germline CDR1 and CDR2 sequences are SSHAT and FNYEAQ (reference sequence). This CDR3 comprises 13 residues.

The sequenced sample was peripheral blood or thyroid tissue (not recorded which). The origin of this receptor is an adult woman with Graves' disease, either hyperthyroidism or ophthalmopathy (not recorded which). This sequence joins TRBV7-7 and TRBJ2-2; D unclear. The chain's CDR3 is CASSSDPWRELFF. DNA of the CDR3: TGTGCTAGCAGCTCGGACCCCTGGCGGGAGCTGTTTTTT.